Below are 25 T cell receptor beta chains sequenced from a single sample in a study of monozygotic twins with inflammatory bowel disease. TCRdb re-called the 5' RACE reads and catalogs CDR3 proteins one per entry, DNA excluded. Recorded for this sample: under 350,000 distinct CDR3 sequences. The sequenced material came from blood. These receptors came from a human donor with ulcerative colitis or Crohn's disease, or a healthy co-twin of an affected twin (not recorded which).

V and J are TRBV9 and TRBJ1-4; without DNA, the TCRdb call of TRBD1 cannot be checked. CDR1 is SGDLS and CDR2 is YYNGEE in the germline V gene. The CDR3 sequence is 16 residues long. CDR3 in amino acids: CASSAGTGGTNEKLFF. Supplemented by reference TRBV9 and TRBJ1-4, the full variable domain reads DSGVTQTPKHLITATGQRVTLRCSPRSGDLSVYWYQQSLDQGLQFLIQYYNGEERAKGNILERFSAQQFPDLHSELNLSSLELGDSALYFCASSAGTGGTNEKLFFGSGTQLSVL.

The chain has TRBV7-9 and TRBJ1-5. From germline, CDR1 is SEHNR and CDR2 FQNEAQ (reference sequence). The CDR3 runs 16 residues. The CDR3 spells CASSLDILGTRQPQHF.

V and J are TRBV30 and TRBJ2-5. Germline assignment: CDR1 GTSNPN and CDR2 SVGIG (reference sequence). The CDR3 is made up of 13 amino acids. The CDR3 sequence is CASNPSYQETQYF.

The chain has TRBV12-3 or TRBV12-4 and TRBJ2-3; the D call of TRBD1 rests on TCRdb alone, since no DNA is present to check it. CDR3 size: 15 residues. CDR3 residues: CASSLSGGGTDTQYF.

The chain is built from TRBV6-2 or TRBV6-3 and TRBJ2-7; lacking DNA, the TRBD1 call made by TCRdb goes unchecked. Germline loops: CDR1 MNHEY, CDR2 SVGEGT. This CDR3 has 14 amino acids. CDR3 amino acids: CASSPRAGGYEQYF.

The V call is TRBV6-2 or TRBV6-3, the J call TRBJ1-5. Per the germline V gene, CDR1 is MNHEY and CDR2 is SVGEGT. This CDR3 spans 14 amino acids. The CDR3 sequence: CASRLNALGQPQHF.

The rearrangement uses TRBV5-1 and TRBJ2-5; the D gene TCRdb calls, TRBD2, cannot be checked with no DNA. Germline-derived CDR1 and CDR2 are SGHRS and YFSETQ. The CDR3 runs to 15 residues. This CDR3 reads CATTTSGGAFETQYF.

This sequence joins TRBV10-3 and TRBJ2-7. CDR1 is ENHRY, CDR2 SYGVKD, per germline. This CDR3 spans 14 amino acids. This CDR3 is CAISEGTRSSEQYF.

The V gene is TRBV7-2, the J gene TRBJ2-3; TCRdb's D call, TRBD1, is unchecked because there is no DNA. In germline, CDR1 is SGHTA, CDR2 FQGNSA. This CDR3 has 14 residues. Here the CDR3 reads CASRQWGAADTQYF.

The V gene is TRBV12-3 or TRBV12-4, the J gene TRBJ2-7; the TRBD1 assignment by TCRdb is unverifiable without DNA. This CDR3 is 14 amino acids long. The CDR3: CASSFPGRTYEQYF.

The chain carries TRBV12-3 or TRBV12-4 and TRBJ2-2; checking the TCRdb D call of TRBD2 is not possible without DNA. The CDR3 length is 17 residues. This CDR3 is CASSLEGRDCATGELFF.

V gene TRBV20-1 combines with J gene TRBJ2-5; TCRdb's D call of TRBD2 is untestable without DNA. Per the germline V gene, CDR1 is DFQATT and CDR2 is SNEGSKA (reference sequence). This CDR3 has 13 residues. The CDR3 loop is CSAALSGQETQYF.

V and J are TRBV6-1 and TRBJ1-5; TCRdb lists TRBD1, though no DNA is available to test this call. This CDR3 is built from 15 residues. Looked up from germline, CDR1 is MNHNS and CDR2 is SASEGT. This CDR3 is CASSKDRAFNQPQHF.

The chain has TRBV7-7 and TRBJ2-5. The CDR3 sequence is 11 residues long. CDR1 and CDR2 (germline): SSHAT, FNYEAQ (reference sequence). The CDR3 loop reads CATNDKGTQYF.

The chain uses TRBV14 and TRBJ2-7; TCRdb gives TRBD1 as the D gene, but with no DNA this cannot be confirmed. Germline loops: CDR1 SGHDN, CDR2 FVKESK. This CDR3 has 13 amino acids. CDR3 loop: CASSQGQNYEQYF. The entire variable domain, with the rest obtained from reference TRBV14 and TRBJ2-7, is as follows: EAGVTQFPSHSVIEKGQTVTLRCDPISGHDNLYWYRRVMGKEIKFLLHFVKESKQDESGMPNNRFLAERTGGTYSTLKVQPAELEDSGVYFCASSQGQNYEQYFGPGTRLTVT.

The chain employs TRBV20-1 and TRBJ2-4; TCRdb selects TRBD1, and the lack of DNA leaves this call unchecked. The CDR3 covers 15 residues. The germline V gene has CDR1 DFQATT and CDR2 SNEGSKA (reference sequence). CDR3 residues: CSAHPGQGSKNIQYF.

The V gene is TRBV7-9, the J gene TRBJ2-5. The CDR3 totals 13 residues. The V gene's germline CDR1 is SEHNR and CDR2 FQNEAQ (reference sequence). The CDR3: CASSFGVEETQYF.

V usage is TRBV7-2 and J usage is TRBJ1-1; TCRdb lists TRBD1, though no DNA is available to test this call. The CDR3 runs 15 residues. Germline-derived CDR1 and CDR2 are SGHTA and FQGNSA. The CDR3 reads CASSAGQDLYTEAFF.

CDR3 residues: CASSPPGTEGAKNIQYF. This sequence joins TRBV18 and TRBJ2-4; as DNA is missing, the TRBD2 call by TCRdb cannot be tested. Germline V CDR1 and CDR2: KGHSH, LQKENI. This CDR3 contains 17 residues.

The V and J genes are TRBV11-2 and TRBJ2-1; checking the TCRdb D call of TRBD1 is not possible without DNA. CDR3 length: 11 amino acids. Germline V lookup: CDR1 SGHAT, CDR2 FQNNGV. The CDR3 region is CASTGFYEQFF.

V is TRBV5-1 and J is TRBJ1-1; no DNA is available, so the TRBD1 call from TCRdb remains unchecked. The CDR3 spans 15 residues. CDR1 SGHRS and CDR2 YFSETQ come from the germline V gene. The CDR3 reads CASSSRQGAGTEAFF.

The gene calls are TRBV28 and TRBJ2-2; TCRdb lists TRBD2, though no DNA is available to test this call. Germline CDR1 reads MDHEN; CDR2 reads SYDVKM. The CDR3 extends over 15 amino acids. The CDR3 loop reads CASRGPGGDTGELFF. Drawing the rest from reference TRBV28 and TRBJ2-2, the complete variable domain is DVKVTQSSRYLVKRTGEKVFLECVQDMDHENMFWYRQDPGLGLRLIYFSYDVKMKEKGDIPEGYSVSREKKERFSLILESASTNQTSMYLCASRGPGGDTGELFFGEGSRLTVL.

This chain connects TRBV20-1 to TRBJ2-1; TCRdb gives TRBD2 as the D gene, but with no DNA this cannot be confirmed. Germline CDR1 is DFQATT and CDR2 is SNEGSKA (reference sequence). The CDR3 totals 15 residues. CDR3 sequence: CSASSYGRASNEQFF.

The genes are TRBV28 and TRBJ2-7; TCRdb returns TRBD1, unconfirmable since there is no DNA. The CDR3 extends over 14 amino acids. Per germline, CDR1 MDHEN and CDR2 SYDVKM. CDR3 region: CASRRTGGSYEQYF.

This rearrangement joins TRBV12-3 or TRBV12-4 to TRBJ1-2. This CDR3 comprises 12 residues. The chain's CDR3 is CASSLGHGGYTF.